This passage covers 29 T cell receptor beta chains from one sample sequenced in a study of cytomegalovirus exposure and HLA in healthy donors. Vbeta (60) and Jbeta (13) primers were used in the PCR. TCRdb's copy holds only in-frame clones and misses some; the assay was immunoSEQ multiplex PCR. The table records roughly 110,000 clones, over 75% of them present only once. The sample taken for sequencing was PBMCs. Receptors were obtained from a woman in her twenties or thirties in good health and CMV-seropositive.

The chain joins TRBV7-8 to TRBJ2-1; D is undetermined. The CDR3 length is 13 residues. Trimming stripped 3 bases from V and 5 bases from J, with 8 bases between. Germline assignment: CDR1 SGHVS and CDR2 FQNEAQ. DNA for the CDR3: TGTGCCAGCAGCTTCAACCCGGACAATGAGCAGTTCTTC. Protein sequence: CASSFNPDNEQFF.

The chain uses TRBV11-3 and TRBJ2-1, with 9 bases that match TRBD2. Germline V CDR1 and CDR2: SGHNT, YENEEA. V shed 3 bases and J 10 bases; nucleotides not matched to a gene: 10. The CDR3 has 15 residues. The CDR3 loop is CASSFASGTPEEQFF. The CDR3 nucleotides read TGTGCCAGCAGCTTCGCTAGCGGGACTCCCGAGGAGCAGTTCTTC.

Here the CDR3 reads CASSLSGSRYGYTF. In DNA, the CDR3 is TGCGCCAGCAGCTTGTCGGGGAGTAGATATGGCTACACCTTC. The rearrangement joins TRBV5-1 to TRBJ1-2; D is unclear. Germline V gene lookup returns CDR1 SGHRS and CDR2 YFSETQ. Trimming removed 1 base from V and 5 bases from J, with 12 bases in between. This CDR3 contains 14 residues.

The chain employs TRBV10-2 and TRBJ2-7; D gene ambiguous. V gave up 2 bases and J gave up 3 bases, with 8 bases separating them. The CDR3 spans 13 residues. From germline, CDR1 is WSHSY and CDR2 SAAADI. CDR3 nucleotide sequence: TGCGCCAGCAGTGAGGAGCCGATCTACGAGCAGTACTTC. Translation gives CASSEEPIYEQYF.

This sequence joins TRBV7-2 and TRBJ1-1, with a possible D match to TRBD1 (5 bases). V lost 3 bases and J lost 0, with 8 bases in between. CDR1 and CDR2 from the germline V gene are SGHTA and FQGNSA. There are 14 residues in the CDR3. This chain's CDR3 is CASSFRQLNTEAFF. The CDR3 coding sequence is TGTGCCAGCAGCTTCAGACAGTTGAACACTGAAGCTTTCTTT. Based on the CDR3 plus reference TRBV7-2 and TRBJ1-1, the full variable domain is GAGVSQSPSNKVTEKGKDVELRCDPISGHTALYWYRQSLGQGLEFLIYFQGNSAPDKSGLPSDRFSAERTGGSVSTLTIQRTQQEDSAVYLCASSFRQLNTEAFFGQGTRLTVV.

The chain carries TRBV5-8 and TRBJ2-3; TRBD1 aligns across 7 bases. The CDR3 contains 15 residues. Germline CDR1 is SGHTS and CDR2 is YDEGEE. V shed 1 base, J shed 4 bases, and the junction held 6 bases outside the gene matches. The CDR3 region has the DNA TGTGCCAGCAGCTTGCGCAGGGGGTACCCAGATACGCAGTATTTT. Amino acids: CASSLRRGYPDTQYF.

The count of this clone is one. The gene calls are TRBV11-2 and TRBJ1-2; maybe TRBD1 (5 bases). CDR3 size: 12 residues. Germline CDR1 is SGHAT and CDR2 is FQNNGV. V dropped 3 bases and J dropped 7 bases, with 9 bases sitting between them. The CDR3 reads CASSFPGVGYTF. The DNA for the CDR3 is TGTGCCAGCAGCTTTCCGGGGGTTGGCTACACCTTC.

This rearrangement joins TRBV29-1 to TRBJ1-3; the match to TRBD1 covers 7 bases. In germline, CDR1 is SQVTM, CDR2 ANQGSEA. This CDR3 is built from 13 residues. The J segment lost 0 bases and the V segment lost 6 bases, leaving 2 bases of the junction unmatched. CDR3 bases: TGCAGCGTAACAGGGGCCTCTGGAAACACCATATATTTT. It codes for CSVTGASGNTIYF.

This clone was detected a few times. The CDR3 is CASSSTDTQYF. CDR3 nucleotide sequence: TGTGCCAGCAGCTCGACAGATACGCAGTATTTT. J is TRBJ2-3 and V is TRBV7-2, with D uncertain. Trimming took off 4 bases at V and 3 bases at J, with 2 bases between the two ends. Per germline, CDR1 SGHTA and CDR2 FQGNSA. The CDR3 sequence is 11 residues long.

V and J are TRBV27 and TRBJ2-1; D unclear. The CDR3 is made up of 15 amino acids. Germline V gene sequence: CDR1 MNHEY, CDR2 SMNVEV (reference sequence). V gave up 7 bases and J gave up 4 bases, with 17 bases separating them. In DNA, the CDR3 is TGTGCCAGCAATCCCAATTACGGTATTTACAATGAGCAGTTCTTC. Its protein is CASNPNYGIYNEQFF.

This clone was seen only a few times. The chain combines TRBV5-6 with TRBJ2-5; D possibly corresponds to TRBD2 (6 bases). Germline V gene data show CDR1 as SGHDT and CDR2 as YYEEEE. The CDR3 spans 14 residues. The V and J ends lost 1 base and 4 bases respectively, with 11 bases between them. The chain's CDR3 is CASSLWGVAETQYF. CDR3 DNA: TGTGCCAGCAGCTTGTGGGGGGTGGCAGAGACCCAGTACTTC.

The chain has TRBV19 and TRBJ2-2, with D hard to call. The CDR3 is 17 residues long. V lost 5 bases to trimming and J lost 2 bases, with 18 bases between them. Germline loops: CDR1 LNHDA, CDR2 SQIVND (reference sequence). The CDR3 region is CASSAQAYAQNTGELFF. The CDR3 DNA follows: TGTGCCAGTAGTGCCCAGGCTTATGCACAAAACACCGGGGAGCTGTTTTTT.

The chain is built from TRBV20-1 and TRBJ1-1; D perhaps matches TRBD1 (5 bases). The CDR3 runs to 10 residues. Deletions cut 4 bases from V and 7 bases from J, with 7 bases between. Germline CDR1 DFQATT, CDR2 SNEGSKA (reference sequence). This CDR3 is CSAIDSEAFF. The CDR3 bases are TGCAGTGCTATAGACAGTGAAGCTTTCTTT.

The genes are TRBV7-8 and TRBJ1-4; no clear D gene. Trimming removed 3 bases from V and 8 bases from J, with 10 bases in between. The CDR3 covers 13 residues. CDR1 is SGHVS and CDR2 is FQNEAQ in the germline V gene. CDR3 sequence: CASSFRPREKLFF. The CDR3 nucleotides are TGTGCCAGCAGCTTCAGGCCTCGGGAAAAACTGTTTTTT.

V is TRBV6-1 and J is TRBJ1-5; TRBD1 agrees at 10 bases. Germline values: CDR1 MNHNS, CDR2 SASEGT. V gave up 4 bases and J gave up 0 bases; unmatched junction bases: 15. The CDR3 runs to 20 residues. As DNA, the CDR3 is TGTGCCAGCAGTGGAACAAAGGACAGGGGGTTTACCTATAGCAATCAGCCCCAGCATTTT. Protein product: CASSGTKDRGFTYSNQPQHF.

The chain uses TRBV6-5 and TRBJ1-4; 7 nucleotides align to TRBD1. With V trimmed by 5 bases and J by 4 bases, 7 bases remained unmatched. The CDR3 runs 15 residues. Germline V gives CDR1 MNHEY, CDR2 SVGAGI. The CDR3 loop reads CASSRNRDSNEKLFF. As DNA, the CDR3 is TGTGCCAGCAGTAGAAACCGGGACAGTAATGAAAAACTGTTTTTT.

V and J are TRBV5-8 and TRBJ1-5, with D tentatively TRBD1 (6 bases). Germline lookup yields CDR1 SGHTS and CDR2 YDEGEE. CDR3 length: 15 amino acids. Trimming shortened V by 4 bases and J by 3 bases, and 14 bases separated the two germline ends. The CDR3 sequence is CASSLQGLPNQPQHF. In DNA form, the CDR3 reads TGTGCCAGCAGCCTACAGGGACTACCCAATCAGCCCCAGCATTTT.

V and J are TRBV5-1 and TRBJ2-1; TRBD2 matches at 8 bases. CDR1 is SGHRS and CDR2 is YFSETQ in the germline V gene. CDR3 length equals 15 residues. V shed 0 bases, J shed 8 bases, and the junction held 7 bases outside the gene matches. The CDR3 loop is CASSLEREGLDEQFF. DNA for the CDR3: TGCGCCAGCAGCTTGGAACGGGAGGGCCTCGATGAGCAGTTCTTC.

This chain links TRBV2 with TRBJ2-7; TRBD2 aligns across 15 bases. J lost 2 bases, V lost 9 bases, and 2 bases had no gene match. This CDR3 has 14 amino acids. Germline CDR1 reads SNHLY; CDR2 reads FYNNEI. CDR3 protein: CARGLAGGTYEQYF. For the CDR3, the DNA is TGTGCCAGGGGACTAGCGGGAGGAACCTACGAGCAGTACTTC.

The V gene is TRBV6-5, the J gene TRBJ2-1; TRBD1 aligns across 8 bases. There are 13 residues in the CDR3. Germline V gene lookup returns CDR1 MNHEY and CDR2 SVGAGI. Trimming removed 7 bases from V and 6 bases from J; junction bases left unmatched: 5. The CDR3 nucleotides are TGTGCCAGCACCGGGACAGGTTTCAATGAGCAGTTCTTC. The encoded protein is CASTGTGFNEQFF.

J is TRBJ2-7 and V is TRBV5-6; TRBD1 matches at 7 bases. The CDR3 length is 14 residues. The germline V gene has CDR1 SGHDT and CDR2 YYEEEE. With V trimmed by 0 bases and J by 2 bases, 2 bases remained unmatched. The CDR3 protein is CASSLGDRPYEQYF. In DNA form, the CDR3 reads TGTGCCAGCAGCTTGGGGGACAGACCCTACGAGCAGTACTTC.

The V and J genes are TRBV7-3 and TRBJ2-2, with 8 bases that match TRBD2. The CDR3 has 17 amino acids. Germline V gives CDR1 SGHTA, CDR2 FQGTGA. The V segment lost 2 bases and the J segment 5 bases; nucleotides outside the gene matches: 10. In nucleotides, the CDR3 is TGTGCCAGCAGCTTAGCTCCCCTCGGGAGGGATACCGGGGAGCTGTTTTTT. Translating gives CASSLAPLGRDTGELFF.

The rearrangement links TRBV19 to TRBJ2-2; the D gene is possibly TRBD2 (5 bases). CDR3 length equals 13 residues. Trimming stripped 7 bases from V and 6 bases from J, with 12 bases between. Germline CDR1 is LNHDA and CDR2 is SQIVND (reference sequence). The CDR3 nucleotides are TGTGCCAGTAAGGGAGATGGGGCCGGGGAGCTGTTTTTT. Protein sequence: CASKGDGAGELFF.

This sequence joins TRBV18 and TRBJ1-1; 9 bases fit TRBD1. V lost 0 bases, J lost 1 base, and 0 bases stayed unmatched. The CDR3 is 15 residues long. The germline CDR1 and CDR2 sequences are KGHSH and LQKENI. CDR3 region: CASSPPGQGNTEAFF. In DNA, the CDR3 is TGTGCCAGCTCACCACCGGGACAGGGGAACACTGAAGCTTTCTTT.

The chain joins TRBV30 to TRBJ2-3, with D hard to call. Trimming removed 1 base from V and 2 bases from J, with 7 bases in between. Germline V gives CDR1 GTSNPN, CDR2 SVGIG (reference sequence). The CDR3 is 13 amino acids. The CDR3 DNA reads TGTGCCTGGAGTGGAGGTACCACAGATACGCAGTATTTT. This gives the protein CAWSGGTTDTQYF.

This chain joins TRBV19 and TRBJ2-3; D possibly corresponds to TRBD2 (5 bases). The CDR3 extends over 15 amino acids. Germline V gene sequence: CDR1 LNHDA, CDR2 SQIVND (reference sequence). Trimming removed 7 bases at V and 2 bases at J, with 16 bases between. The CDR3 is CASKLGVGVTDTQYF. CDR3 sequence (DNA): TGTGCCAGTAAACTAGGAGTGGGTGTCACAGATACGCAGTATTTT.

The rearrangement joins TRBV10-3 to TRBJ1-6; no reliable D call. CDR1 ENHRY and CDR2 SYGVKD come from the germline V gene. The CDR3 length is 13 residues. Between the trimmed V and J ends, which lost 3 bases and 7 bases, there was a span of 7 bases. The CDR3 reads CAISDRFNSPLHF. In DNA, the CDR3 is TGTGCCATCAGTGACAGGTTCAATTCACCCCTCCACTTT.

The V and J genes are TRBV10-3 and TRBJ2-5; D ambiguous. V was clipped by 3 bases and J by 2 bases, with 13 bases between them. Germline CDR1 ENHRY, CDR2 SYGVKD. There are 15 residues in the CDR3. The CDR3 loop is CAISESAVGQETQYF. CDR3 nucleotide sequence: TGTGCCATCAGTGAATCGGCGGTTGGACAAGAGACCCAGTACTTC.

This clone was found once. The V call is TRBV27, the J call TRBJ1-4, with a possible D match to TRBD1 (6 bases). CDR1 is MNHEY and CDR2 is SMNVEV in the germline V gene (reference sequence). This CDR3 is built from 15 residues. Trimming stripped 6 bases from V and 7 bases from J, with 18 bases between. Here the CDR3 reads CASRPERGGTEKLFF. Here the CDR3 DNA reads TGTGCCAGCAGACCCGAAAGGGGGGGGACTGAAAAACTGTTTTTT.